This T cell receptor (beta chain) was sequenced in a study of long-term antiretroviral therapy in people with HIV. The junction had 15 bases not matched to a gene; V was cut back by 6 bases and J by 4 bases. Germline V gene sequence: CDR1 MNHEY, CDR2 SMNVEV (reference sequence). The CDR3 has 17 residues. As concerns this clone: What it recognizes is unknown.

Study findings and constraints: Upon ART, diversity increased but remained lower than transplant donor controls.

Survey-level resolution applied to immunoSEQ assay v3.0. Some clones are missing from TCRdb's copy, which holds only in-frame ones; the method was immunoSEQ multiplex PCR. The sample has 25,000 to 35,000 clones; roughly 95% are singletons. Material: unsorted PBMCs, obtained 6.6 years after starting antiretroviral therapy. V is TRBV27 and J is TRBJ1-5; 7 bases fit TRBD1. The receptor was isolated from a man in his thirties or forties with HIV. Here the CDR3 DNA reads TGTGCCAGCAGAGGGGTCAGGGGGGGCGACATAAATCAGCCCCAGCATTTT. Encoded protein: CASRGVRGGDINQPQHF.